The next 28 T cell receptor beta chains were all read from a single sample in a study of cytomegalovirus exposure and HLA in healthy donors. The PCR contained 60 Vbeta and 13 Jbeta primers. Repertoires were generated with immunoSEQ multiplex PCR, while TCRdb's copy carries only in-frame clones and drops some. Among 150,000 to 200,000 clones, around three quarters were seen once, and the ten largest hold about 2.2%. Source material: PBMCs. Receptor source: a man in his forties in good health and CMV-seronegative.

This clone was counted only a few times. The rearrangement uses TRBV7-6 and TRBJ2-2; tentative D call: TRBD2 (5 bases). Germline-derived CDR1 and CDR2 are SGHVS and FNYEAQ. V dropped 5 bases and J dropped 6 bases, with 10 bases sitting between them. The CDR3 totals 13 residues. The CDR3 loop is CASSQTTAGELFF. CDR3 DNA sequence: TGTGCCAGCAGCCAGACTACCGCCGGGGAGCTGTTTTTT.

The chain joins TRBV19 to TRBJ1-2; D remains unclear. The CDR3 extends over 14 amino acids. Germline lookup yields CDR1 LNHDA and CDR2 SQIVND (reference sequence). V gave up 3 bases and J gave up 3 bases, with 11 bases separating them. This CDR3 is CASSIGTRDYGYTF. The CDR3, as DNA: TGTGCCAGTAGTATTGGTACCCGAGACTATGGCTACACCTTC.

As to this clone: This may be a read error: a much more frequent sequence differs by one nucleotide. Additional DNA sequences in this sample encode the identical CDR3. This sequence joins TRBV25-1 and TRBJ2-2; 7 nucleotides match TRBD2. This CDR3 has 18 residues. Germline CDR1 and CDR2: MGHDK and SYGVNS. The CDR3 loop reads CASSEYGGEGSNTGELFF. CDR3 nucleotides: TGTGCCAGCAGTGAATATGGGGGGGAGGGATCGAATACCGGGGAGCTGTTTTTT.

This clone was counted between two and nine times. This sequence joins TRBV5-1 and TRBJ2-3; TRBD2 matches at 7 bases. The CDR3 is 18 amino acids. V was clipped by 4 bases and J by 5 bases; unmatched bases: 19. Per the germline V gene, CDR1 is SGHRS and CDR2 is YFSETQ. CDR3 sequence: CASSVRPGRGEAEDTQYF. CDR3 bases: TGCGCCAGCAGCGTGCGCCCGGGTCGGGGGGAGGCGGAAGATACGCAGTATTTT.

This clone was counted between two and nine times. CDR3 in amino acids: CASSGAINDEQFF. CDR3 sequence (DNA): TGTGCCAGCAGTGGAGCAATTAATGATGAGCAGTTCTTC. The V gene is TRBV2, the J gene TRBJ2-1; D uncertain. The V and J ends lost 4 bases and 8 bases respectively, with 12 bases between them. Germline V gene sequence: CDR1 SNHLY, CDR2 FYNNEI. CDR3 length: 13 amino acids. Full variable domain (remainder filled in from reference TRBV2 and TRBJ2-1): EPEVTQTPSHQVTQMGQEVILRCVPISNHLYFYWYRQILGQKVEFLVSFYNNEISEKSEIFDDQFSVERPDGSNFTLKIRSTKLEDSAMYFCASSGAINDEQFFGPGTRLTVL.

This rearrangement joins TRBV5-1 to TRBJ2-1, with 10 bases fitting TRBD2. CDR3 length equals 15 residues. J lost 5 bases, V lost 0 bases, and 2 bases had no gene match. The V gene's germline CDR1 is SGHRS and CDR2 YFSETQ. The CDR3 protein is CASSLEAGGHNEQFF. Written as DNA, the CDR3 is TGCGCCAGCAGCTTGGAAGCGGGAGGGCACAATGAGCAGTTCTTC. Full variable domain (outside the CDR3, taken from reference TRBV5-1 and TRBJ2-1): KAGVTQTPRYLIKTRGQQVTLSCSPISGHRSVSWYQQTPGQGLQFLFEYFSETQRNKGNFPGRFSGRQFSNSRSEMNVSTLELGDSALYLCASSLEAGGHNEQFFGPGTRLTVL.

The chain links TRBV28 to TRBJ2-7; TRBD1 might be the D (6 bases). CDR1 is MDHEN, CDR2 SYDVKM, per germline. V gave up 7 bases and J gave up 0 bases, with 25 bases separating them. This CDR3 is built from 18 residues. The chain's CDR3 is CASTQGDRTVKLSYEQYF. The CDR3 DNA reads as TGTGCCAGCACCCAAGGCGACAGGACAGTAAAGCTCTCCTACGAGCAGTACTTC.

This clone showed up just once. The chain uses TRBV15 and TRBJ2-2; 16 bases fit TRBD2. This CDR3 has 19 amino acids. The J segment lost 0 bases and the V segment lost 3 bases, leaving 4 bases of the junction unmatched. Germline CDR1 is LNHNV and CDR2 is YYDKDF (reference sequence). The CDR3 DNA reads as TGTGCCACCAGCAGTCTGGGACTAGCGGGAGGGGCGAACACCGGGGAGCTGTTTTTT. Its protein is CATSSLGLAGGANTGELFF.

This sequence joins TRBV7-9 and TRBJ2-3; D is ambiguous. Trimming left V 2 bases short and J 5 bases short, with 11 bases between. The CDR3 runs to 14 residues. Germline loops: CDR1 SEHNR, CDR2 FQNEAQ (reference sequence). Written as DNA, the CDR3 is TGTGCCAGCAGCTTAATTAGTAACGGAGATACGCAGTATTTT. Residues: CASSLISNGDTQYF.

This clone appeared a few times. The CDR3 loop is CASSWRMNTEAFF. The CDR3 DNA reads TGTGCCAGCAGTTGGCGGATGAACACTGAAGCTTTCTTT. The gene calls are TRBV6-5 and TRBJ1-1; D is unresolved. The CDR3 has 13 residues. V dropped 4 bases and J dropped 0 bases, with 6 bases sitting between them. CDR1 and CDR2 (germline): MNHEY, SVGAGI.

V is TRBV5-6 and J is TRBJ1-2, with D unclear. The germline V gene encodes CDR1 SGHDT and CDR2 YYEEEE. This CDR3 is 13 amino acids long. Trimming shortened V by 0 bases and J by 8 bases, and 11 bases separated the two germline ends. The CDR3 sequence: CASSLGAAGGYTF. The CDR3 DNA follows: TGTGCCAGCAGCTTGGGGGCAGCAGGAGGCTACACCTTC.

The V and J genes are TRBV7-9 and TRBJ2-1; TRBD2 is a possible D gene (5 bases). Trimming cost V 8 bases and J 2 bases, with 22 bases left between them. The CDR3 totals 17 residues. CDR1 and CDR2 (germline): SEHNR, FQNEAQ (reference sequence). As DNA, the CDR3 is TGTGCCAGCCGGGATATCAGGCAGTCACGTCCCTACAATGAGCAGTTCTTC. It yields the protein CASRDIRQSRPYNEQFF. Full variable domain (remainder filled in from reference TRBV7-9 and TRBJ2-1): DTGVSQNPRHKITKRGQNVTFRCDPISEHNRLYWYRQTLGQGPEFLTYFQNEAQLEKSRLLSDRFSAERPKGSFSTLEIQRTEQGDSAMYLCASRDIRQSRPYNEQFFGPGTRLTVL.

This CDR3 is CASSLARVTTGGETQYF. CDR3 bases: TGCGCCAGCAGCTTGGCACGGGTCACGACCGGCGGAGAGACCCAGTACTTC. The chain has TRBV5-1 and TRBJ2-5; no reliable D call. Germline V lookup: CDR1 SGHRS, CDR2 YFSETQ. V lost 0 bases and J 4 bases, leaving 19 bases between the germline ends. This CDR3 has 17 amino acids. Filled out from reference TRBV5-1 and TRBJ2-5, the complete variable domain reads KAGVTQTPRYLIKTRGQQVTLSCSPISGHRSVSWYQQTPGQGLQFLFEYFSETQRNKGNFPGRFSGRQFSNSRSEMNVSTLELGDSALYLCASSLARVTTGGETQYFGPGTRLLVL.

V is TRBV27 and J is TRBJ1-5; 10 nucleotides agree with TRBD1. V dropped 10 bases and J dropped 3; count of bases not matched to a gene: 6. The CDR3 extends over 14 amino acids. From germline, CDR1 is MNHEY and CDR2 SMNVEV (reference sequence). The CDR3 loop reads CATRGQGNNQPQHF. The CDR3 coding sequence is TGTGCCACCAGGGGACAGGGGAACAATCAGCCCCAGCATTTT.

The V and J genes are TRBV27 and TRBJ2-2; 14 bases match TRBD2. J was trimmed by 8 bases and V by 6 bases; bases with no gene match: 5. Germline CDR1 MNHEY, CDR2 SMNVEV (reference sequence). The CDR3 consists of 15 residues. CDR3 amino acids: CASRDGTSGRGELFF. The CDR3, as DNA: TGTGCCAGCAGGGATGGGACTAGCGGGAGAGGGGAGCTGTTTTTT.

This sequence joins TRBV27 and TRBJ2-5; weak D call: TRBD1 (6 bases). The germline V gene has CDR1 MNHEY and CDR2 SMNVEV (reference sequence). V lost 4 bases and J 2 bases, leaving 11 bases between the germline ends. The CDR3 is 14 amino acids. CDR3 DNA: TGTGCCAGCAGTTCGGACAGAAGGCAAGAGACCCAGTACTTC. This sequence encodes CASSSDRRQETQYF.

The V call is TRBV19, the J call TRBJ2-7; TRBD2 might be the D (5 bases). V lost 5 bases and J lost 3, with 14 bases in between. CDR1 is LNHDA, CDR2 SQIVND, per germline (reference sequence). The CDR3 is 14 residues long. CDR3 region: CASSEGGPNYEQYF. DNA for the CDR3: TGTGCCAGTAGTGAGGGTGGACCCAACTACGAGCAGTACTTC.

This clone showed up just a few times. The chain employs TRBV5-4 and TRBJ2-5, with 8 bases lining up with TRBD2. The germline CDR1 and CDR2 sequences are SGHNT and YYREEE (reference sequence). The CDR3 is made up of 16 amino acids. V was clipped by 1 base and J by 1 base; unmatched bases: 6. CDR3 region: CASSLMTGGPQETQYF. The CDR3 DNA follows: TGTGCCAGCAGCTTGATGACGGGAGGGCCCCAAGAGACCCAGTACTTC. Full variable domain (outside the CDR3, taken from reference TRBV5-4 and TRBJ2-5): ETGVTQSPTHLIKTRGQQVTLRCSSQSGHNTVSWYQQALGQGPQFIFQYYREEENGRGNFPPRFSGLQFPNYSSELNVNALELDDSALYLCASSLMTGGPQETQYFGPGTRLLVL.

V is TRBV21-1 and J is TRBJ2-6; the table's D gene call, TRBD1, was not cross checked with the DNA. TRBV21-1 is shown as a pseudogene. The CDR3 is 20 residues long. The CDR3 DNA follows: TGTGCCAGCAGCAAAGGGGCGGACAGGCGTGAGGAGGCTGGGGCCAACGTCCTGACTTTC. Amino acid sequence: CASSKGADRREEAGANVLTF.

In the case of this clone: An end of the junction does not agree with germline; a read error may underlie this. The V and J genes are TRBV10-3 and TRBJ2-6, with 9 positions matching TRBD2. The CDR3 consists of 17 residues. The germline CDR1 and CDR2 sequences are ENHRY and SYGVKD. CDR3 protein: CATSSGAIDSGANGLTF. The CDR3 DNA sequence: TGTGCCACCTCTAGCGGGGCCATAGACTCCGGGGCCAACGGCCTGACTTTC.

This chain links TRBV5-1 with TRBJ1-2; D may be TRBD1 (6 bases). Germline V gives CDR1 SGHRS, CDR2 YFSETQ. Between the trimmed V and J ends, which lost 4 bases and 3 bases, there was a span of 13 bases. This CDR3 comprises 14 residues. The CDR3 reads CASSPADSDYGYTF. The DNA for the CDR3 is TGCGCCAGCAGCCCGGCGGACAGCGACTATGGCTACACCTTC.

This CDR3 reads CASSVTSASSYNEQFF. The CDR3, as DNA: TGTGCCAGCAGCGTCACTAGCGCCAGCTCCTACAATGAGCAGTTCTTC. This sequence joins TRBV9 and TRBJ2-1; 7 bases are shared with TRBD2. The CDR3 runs 16 residues. Losses at the gene ends were 2 bases for V and 0 bases for J; bases not matched to a gene: 5. Germline V gene sequence: CDR1 SGDLS, CDR2 YYNGEE.

This rearrangement joins TRBV10-3 to TRBJ2-2; a weak D match, TRBD1 (6 bases). The CDR3 has 16 amino acids. From germline, CDR1 is ENHRY and CDR2 SYGVKD. V lost 3 bases, J lost 1 base, and 12 bases lay in between. The CDR3 DNA reads as TGTGCCATCAGTGACCTCGGGGACATGAACACCGGGGAGCTGTTTTTT. This translates into CAISDLGDMNTGELFF.

With regard to this clone: At one of its ends the junction is not consistent with the germline gene, which may arise from a read error. The J gene is TRBJ2-4, the V gene TRBV9, with TRBD2 as a possible D gene (5 bases). Germline lookup yields CDR1 SGDLS and CDR2 YYNGEE. The CDR3 has 14 amino acids. The DNA of the CDR3 is TGTGCCAGCAGCGTAGGAGTGGACGGGAACAGTCAGTACTTC. This codes for CASSVGVDGNSQYF.

This chain joins TRBV2 and TRBJ1-2; D might be TRBD1 (5 bases). There are 13 residues in the CDR3. Germline values: CDR1 SNHLY, CDR2 FYNNEI. V dropped 7 bases and J dropped 3 bases, with 12 bases sitting between them. For the CDR3, the DNA is TGTGCCAGCAAGGGGCAGGTCGACTATGGCTACACCTTC. It translates to CASKGQVDYGYTF.

V usage is TRBV6-5 and J usage is TRBJ2-5; no firm D call. The CDR3 runs 12 residues. Trimming stripped 8 bases from V and 5 bases from J, with 12 bases between. The V gene's germline CDR1 is MNHEY and CDR2 SVGAGI. The CDR3 loop reads CASARSGETQYF. For the CDR3, the DNA is TGTGCCAGCGCGAGGTCCGGGGAGACCCAGTACTTC.

Comments on this clone: The germline gene is not matched at one end of the junction; a read error may be the cause. The chain joins TRBV7-9 to TRBJ2-5; no firm D call. The CDR3 covers 11 residues. In germline, CDR1 is SEHNR, CDR2 FQNEAQ (reference sequence). The CDR3 region has the DNA TGTGTCAGCAGTCTTAAAGAGACCCAGTACTTC. Protein sequence: CVSSLKETQYF.

In its sample, this clone was seen once. The J gene is TRBJ2-7, the V gene TRBV28; D might be TRBD2 (6 bases). The CDR3 sequence is 15 residues long. Trimming removed 3 bases from V and 2 bases from J, with 14 bases in between. CDR1 and CDR2 (germline): MDHEN, SYDVKM. The CDR3 loop is CASSFRPSEPYEQYF. CDR3 nucleotide sequence: TGTGCCAGCAGTTTCAGGCCTAGCGAGCCCTACGAGCAGTACTTC.